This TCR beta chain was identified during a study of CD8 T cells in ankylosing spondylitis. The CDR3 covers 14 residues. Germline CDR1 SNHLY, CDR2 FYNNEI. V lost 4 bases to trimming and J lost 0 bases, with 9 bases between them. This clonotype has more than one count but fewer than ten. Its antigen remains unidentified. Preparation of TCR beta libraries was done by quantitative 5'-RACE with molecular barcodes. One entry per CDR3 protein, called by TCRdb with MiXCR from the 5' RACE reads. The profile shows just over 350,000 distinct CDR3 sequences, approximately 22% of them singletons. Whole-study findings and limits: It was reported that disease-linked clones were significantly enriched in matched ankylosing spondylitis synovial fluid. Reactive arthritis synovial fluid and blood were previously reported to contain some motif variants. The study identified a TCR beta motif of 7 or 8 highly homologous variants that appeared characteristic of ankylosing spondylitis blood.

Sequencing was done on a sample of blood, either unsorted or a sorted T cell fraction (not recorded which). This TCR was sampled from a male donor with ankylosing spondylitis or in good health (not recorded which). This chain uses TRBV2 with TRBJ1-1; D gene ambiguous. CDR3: CASSGFILNTEAFF. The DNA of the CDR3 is TGTGCCAGCAGTGGGTTCATATTGAACACTGAAGCTTTCTTT.